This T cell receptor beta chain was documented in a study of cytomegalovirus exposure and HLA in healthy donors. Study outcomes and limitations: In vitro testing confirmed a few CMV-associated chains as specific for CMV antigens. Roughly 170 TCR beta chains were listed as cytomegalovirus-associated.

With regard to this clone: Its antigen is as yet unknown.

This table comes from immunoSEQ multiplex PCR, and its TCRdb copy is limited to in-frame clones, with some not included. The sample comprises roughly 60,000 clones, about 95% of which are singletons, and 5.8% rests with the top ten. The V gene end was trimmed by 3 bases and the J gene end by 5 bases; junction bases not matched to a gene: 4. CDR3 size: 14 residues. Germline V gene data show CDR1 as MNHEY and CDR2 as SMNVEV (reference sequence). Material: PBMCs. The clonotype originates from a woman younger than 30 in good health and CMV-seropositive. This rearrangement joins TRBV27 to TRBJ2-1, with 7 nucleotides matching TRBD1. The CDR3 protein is CASSFGTANNEQFF. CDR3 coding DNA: TGTGCCAGCAGTTTTGGGACAGCTAACAATGAGCAGTTCTTC.